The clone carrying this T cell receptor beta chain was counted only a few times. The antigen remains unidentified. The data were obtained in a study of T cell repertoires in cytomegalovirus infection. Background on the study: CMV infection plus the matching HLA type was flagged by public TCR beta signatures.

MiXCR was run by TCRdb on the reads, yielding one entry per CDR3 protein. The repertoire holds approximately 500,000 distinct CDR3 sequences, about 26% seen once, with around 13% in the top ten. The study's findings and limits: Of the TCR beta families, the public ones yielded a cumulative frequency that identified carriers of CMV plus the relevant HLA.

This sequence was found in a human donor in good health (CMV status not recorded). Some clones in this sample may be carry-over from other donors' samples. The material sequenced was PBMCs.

The CDR3 sequence: CASGVGTQYF. In DNA form, the CDR3 reads TGTGCCAGCGGCGTCGGGACCCAGTACTTC. This chain connects TRBV12-3 or TRBV12-4 to TRBJ2-5; no clear D. The V and J ends lost 8 bases and 7 bases respectively, with 8 bases between them. The CDR3 contains 10 residues.